The next 23 T cell receptor beta chains were all read from a single sample in a study of cytomegalovirus exposure and HLA in healthy donors. 60 Vbeta and 13 Jbeta primers were used in PCR. Assay: immunoSEQ multiplex PCR; the TCRdb copy retains only in-frame clones and omits some. The sample lists 130,000 or so clones; roughly 86% were seen once. Input material: PBMCs. The receptor set was obtained from a man aged 18 to 30 in good health and CMV-seropositive.

The chain carries TRBV9 and TRBJ2-7, with 7 nucleotides matching TRBD2. V trimming: 2 bases; J trimming: 6 bases; junction bases outside the gene matches: 5. Germline V lookup: CDR1 SGDLS, CDR2 YYNGEE. The length of the CDR3 is 13 residues. The CDR3 DNA is TGTGCCAGCAGCGTCGGGGAGGGGTTCGAGCAGTACTTC. Its translation: CASSVGEGFEQYF.

J is TRBJ2-3 and V is TRBV28, with D maybe TRBD2 (5 bases). In germline, CDR1 is MDHEN, CDR2 SYDVKM. There are 13 residues in the CDR3. V lost 2 bases and J 11 bases, leaving 14 bases between the germline ends. CDR3 in DNA: TGTGCCAGCAGTTTAGGCTCGGAGGTTGGGCAGTATTTT. The encoded protein is CASSLGSEVGQYF.

This clone has just a few counts. The chain recombines TRBV30 with TRBJ2-7; 12 bases line up with TRBD2. CDR1 is GTSNPN and CDR2 is SVGIG in the germline V gene (reference sequence). J lost 6 bases, V lost 2 bases, and 8 bases had no gene match. CDR3 length equals 15 residues. For the CDR3, the DNA is TGTGCCTGGAGTCGGCTAGCGGGAGGGCCTATCGAGCAGTACTTC. Translation: CAWSRLAGGPIEQYF.

The genes are TRBV27 and TRBJ2-7; TRBD1 aligns across 7 bases. Unmatched junction bases numbered 15, after V lost 3 bases and J lost 4 bases. The CDR3 totals 17 residues. Per the germline V gene, CDR1 is MNHEY and CDR2 is SMNVEV (reference sequence). In DNA form, the CDR3 reads TGTGCCAGCAGTTTTCTCTGGTCGAGGGGGCAATTTTACGAGCAGTACTTC. Its translation is CASSFLWSRGQFYEQYF.

V gene TRBV9 combines with J gene TRBJ2-2; D is ambiguous. Germline V lookup: CDR1 SGDLS, CDR2 YYNGEE. The CDR3 has 14 amino acids. V shed 0 bases and J shed 6 bases, with 9 bases lying between them. CDR3 residues: CASSVGLLSGELFF. CDR3 DNA sequence: TGTGCCAGCAGCGTAGGACTGCTGTCCGGGGAGCTGTTTTTT.

This clone was detected only once. The chain uses TRBV2 and TRBJ2-1; TRBD2 agrees at 8 bases. Germline CDR1 SNHLY, CDR2 FYNNEI. Trimming at V came to 3 bases and at J to 2 bases, leaving 12 bases not matched to a gene. This CDR3 spans 18 amino acids. Here the CDR3 reads CASSEGTQAGVPYNEQFF. CDR3 nucleotide sequence: TGTGCCAGCAGTGAGGGGACCCAAGCGGGAGTCCCCTACAATGAGCAGTTCTTC.

This clone was seen only a few times. The chain links TRBV5-1 to TRBJ1-3; no clear D gene. The CDR3 sequence is 13 residues long. The V gene lost 1 base and the J gene lost 8 bases, with 10 bases spanning the gap. Germline V gene lookup returns CDR1 SGHRS and CDR2 YFSETQ. CDR3 DNA: TGCGCCAGCAGCTTGCAGGAGGGAGACACCATATATTTT. It specifies CASSLQEGDTIYF.

This clone was found a few times. The chain combines TRBV9 with TRBJ2-7, with 7 bases that match TRBD2. Per the germline V gene, CDR1 is SGDLS and CDR2 is YYNGEE. This CDR3 comprises 21 residues. Germline trimming cut 4 bases from V and 0 bases from J; bases unmatched to any gene: 25. The CDR3 DNA sequence: TGTGCCAGCAGCAGAGGTGGTTATAGCGGGTCAGTCCAGTGGGACTCCTACGAGCAGTACTTC. Translating it yields CASSRGGYSGSVQWDSYEQYF.

Regarding this clone: The final CDR3 position lacks the conserved phenylalanine or tryptophan, pointing to a likely read error. The CDR3 sequence is CASSPPSGVADTEAFL. CDR3 nucleotide sequence: TGTGCCAGCAGTCCCCCGAGCGGGGTAGCGGACACTGAAGCTTTCCTT. The chain joins TRBV28 to TRBJ1-1, with D unclear. The V and J ends lost 5 bases and 3 bases respectively, with 19 bases between them. The V gene's germline CDR1 is MDHEN and CDR2 SYDVKM. This CDR3 spans 16 amino acids.

The chain couples TRBV5-1 to TRBJ1-4; a weak D match, TRBD1 (5 bases). Germline values: CDR1 SGHRS, CDR2 YFSETQ. The CDR3 runs to 14 residues. V dropped 4 bases and J dropped 4 bases, with 11 bases sitting between them. In DNA form, the CDR3 reads TGCGCCAGCAGCCCCGGGGGATTTAATGAAAAACTGTTTTTT. Translated, it gives CASSPGGFNEKLFF.

The rearrangement uses TRBV4-2 and TRBJ1-1, with D possibly TRBD1 on 6 matching bases. The CDR3 loop spans 14 amino acids. Germline V gene sequence: CDR1 LGHNA, CDR2 YNFKEQ. V shed 1 base and J shed 5 bases, with 11 bases lying between them. CDR3 DNA: TGTGCCAGCAGCCAAGGGACAGAAAATACTGAAGCTTTCTTT. This encodes CASSQGTENTEAFF.

This rearrangement joins TRBV7-9 to TRBJ2-5; TRBD1 matches at 9 bases. This CDR3 contains 15 residues. J gave up 2 bases and V 1 base, and 2 bases lay outside the gene matches. Germline-derived CDR1 and CDR2 are SEHNR and FQNEAQ (reference sequence). CDR3: CASSLEGQGQETQYF. The CDR3 nucleotides are TGTGCCAGCAGCTTAGAGGGACAGGGACAAGAGACCCAGTACTTC.

The gene calls are TRBV5-1 and TRBJ2-1; TRBD2 is a possible D gene (6 bases). CDR3 length: 15 residues. CDR1 SGHRS and CDR2 YFSETQ come from the germline V gene. V lost 0 bases and J 6 bases, leaving 13 bases between the germline ends. The CDR3 here is CASSLDPTGSNEQFF. Written as DNA, the CDR3 is TGCGCCAGCAGCTTGGACCCCACCGGGAGCAATGAGCAGTTCTTC.

This chain joins TRBV5-4 and TRBJ2-1, with TRBD2 as a possible D gene (6 bases). Between the trimmed V and J ends, which lost 2 bases and 0 bases, there was a span of 12 bases. Germline V gene lookup returns CDR1 SGHNT and CDR2 YYREEE (reference sequence). CDR3 length equals 16 residues. The CDR3 loop reads CASSFGGVSSYNEQFF. The CDR3 DNA is TGTGCCAGCAGCTTTGGCGGGGTGAGCTCCTACAATGAGCAGTTCTTC.

V and J are TRBV28 and TRBJ2-1; 7 nucleotides align to TRBD1. Germline assignment: CDR1 MDHEN and CDR2 SYDVKM. V lost 5 bases, J lost 6 bases, and 19 bases stayed unmatched. This CDR3 region has 18 residues. The CDR3 DNA reads as TGTGCCAGCAGTCCTACTCTCATCACAGGGGAGTTTTCCAATGAGCAGTTCTTC. Protein: CASSPTLITGEFSNEQFF. The full variable domain, its missing parts supplied by reference TRBV28 and TRBJ2-1, is DVKVTQSSRYLVKRTGEKVFLECVQDMDHENMFWYRQDPGLGLRLIYFSYDVKMKEKGDIPEGYSVSREKKERFSLILESASTNQTSMYLCASSPTLITGEFSNEQFFGPGTRLTVL.

This sequence joins TRBV29-1 and TRBJ1-2; D is possibly TRBD1 (6 bases). Germline lookup yields CDR1 SQVTM and CDR2 ANQGSEA. The CDR3 covers 12 residues. V lost 6 bases, J lost 0 bases, and 8 bases lay in between. The CDR3 protein is CSVDRANYGYTF. The DNA of the CDR3 is TGCAGCGTGGACAGAGCTAACTATGGCTACACCTTC.

The table lists this clone with a count of one. This chain links TRBV28 with TRBJ2-7; 7 positions match TRBD1. Germline assignment: CDR1 MDHEN and CDR2 SYDVKM. The CDR3 is 16 amino acids. V shed 4 bases, J shed 4 bases, and the junction held 13 bases outside the gene matches. The CDR3 here is CASSSPSPGQQYEQYF. The CDR3 DNA reads TGTGCCAGCAGTTCACCCAGTCCGGGACAGCAGTACGAGCAGTACTTC. The whole variable domain, remainder taken from reference TRBV28 and TRBJ2-7, is DVKVTQSSRYLVKRTGEKVFLECVQDMDHENMFWYRQDPGLGLRLIYFSYDVKMKEKGDIPEGYSVSREKKERFSLILESASTNQTSMYLCASSSPSPGQQYEQYFGPGTRLTVT.

This clone was counted a few times. V gene TRBV6-1 combines with J gene TRBJ2-5; D remains ambiguous. Germline loops: CDR1 MNHNS, CDR2 SASEGT. The germline V and J ends were trimmed by 2 bases and 2 bases, with 9 bases remaining between them. This CDR3 has 14 amino acids. The CDR3 is CASSEPLEQETQYF. The DNA for the CDR3 is TGTGCCAGCAGTGAACCCCTAGAGCAAGAGACCCAGTACTTC.

This chain uses TRBV10-3 with TRBJ2-7, with unresolved D. CDR1 and CDR2 from the germline V gene are ENHRY and SYGVKD. With 11 bases removed from V and 3 bases from J, the gap between germline ends came to 17 bases. The CDR3 length is 13 residues. CDR3: CAALSGPNYEQYF. In DNA form, the CDR3 reads TGTGCCGCCCTATCAGGTCCTAACTACGAGCAGTACTTC.

V usage is TRBV7-8 and J usage is TRBJ1-2, with TRBD1 matching 7 bases. The CDR3 length is 13 residues. Trimming took 4 bases from V and 5 from J; bases not matched to a gene: 4. Germline V gene data show CDR1 as SGHVS and CDR2 as FQNEAQ. The CDR3 sequence is CASSSDREYGYTF. In DNA, the CDR3 is TGTGCCAGCAGCTCCGACAGGGAATATGGCTACACCTTC.

This chain uses TRBV5-1 with TRBJ1-1; TRBD1 is a possible D gene (6 bases). The CDR3 has 14 residues. V was trimmed by 1 base and J by 7 bases, leaving 14 bases between them. CDR1 is SGHRS, CDR2 YFSETQ, per germline. CDR3: CASSLLTGWDEAFF. The CDR3 nucleotides are TGCGCCAGCAGCTTGCTGACAGGTTGGGATGAAGCTTTCTTT.

This clone was seen once. The rearrangement links TRBV28 to TRBJ1-2; 12 positions agree with TRBD1. V trimming: 3 bases; J trimming: 7 bases; junction bases outside the gene matches: 3. Germline V lookup: CDR1 MDHEN, CDR2 SYDVKM. This CDR3 is 14 amino acids long. The CDR3 sequence: CASSFGDRGPGYTF. CDR3 bases: TGTGCCAGCAGTTTTGGGGACAGGGGGCCTGGCTACACCTTC.

The J gene is TRBJ1-2, the V gene TRBV2; TRBD1 matches 7 bases. V dropped 3 bases and J dropped 8; count of bases not matched to a gene: 12. The CDR3 runs to 15 residues. Germline CDR1 SNHLY, CDR2 FYNNEI. The CDR3 region is CASSERLRRQGGYTF. DNA for the CDR3: TGTGCCAGCAGTGAGCGGCTGCGGAGACAGGGCGGCTACACCTTC. The variable domain in full, completed from reference TRBV2 and TRBJ1-2, reads EPEVTQTPSHQVTQMGQEVILRCVPISNHLYFYWYRQILGQKVEFLVSFYNNEISEKSEIFDDQFSVERPDGSNFTLKIRSTKLEDSAMYFCASSERLRRQGGYTFGSGTRLTVV.